This TCR beta chain was recorded in a study of OX40 agonist ivuxolimab in advanced cancers. Regarding the complete study: Ivuxolimab, which targeted the costimulatory receptor OX40 (CD134), was an agonistic, fully human IgG2 monoclonal antibody. Intravenous ivuxolimab was administered to patients every 2 weeks at six dose levels: 0.01, 0.1, 0.3, 1.5, 3 and 10 mg/kg. Of the roughly 50 dose-escalation patients, hepatocellular carcinoma was present in roughly 19, melanoma in roughly 15, renal cell carcinoma in 9 and head and neck cancer in 9. In the dose-escalation cohort, over 65% of patients were male, and the mean age was approximately 60 years, with a range of 23 to 79. Patients were allowed to have had prior anti-PD-1, anti-PD-L1 or anti-CTLA-4 therapy, and around two fifths of the dose-escalation patients had been treated with checkpoint inhibitors. Partial responses occurred in three dose-escalation patients: two with cutaneous melanoma and one with hepatocellular carcinoma. The point of sequencing TCRbeta in the periphery was to test whether ivuxolimab changed TCR sequence diversity and drove clonal T-cell expansion. The monotherapy dose-escalation portion (N of about 49 patients) of the phase I ivuxolimab trial is reported in the paper. Broader findings and caveats from the paper: At doses from 0.1 to 3.0 mg/kg, clonal expansion was seen in both CD4+ and CD8+ blood T cells between baseline and week 6. In the 0.1-3.0 mg/kg groups, partial responders were among the patients with the lowest normalized peripheral clonal expansion, particularly in CD8+ T cells. Low levels of normalized T-cell clonal expansion were also seen in some nonresponding patients. After ivuxolimab, CD8+ T cells had more expanded clones than CD4+ T cells on average. The antigen specificity of the peripheral T cells that underwent clonal expansion was not determined.

Remarks on this clone: No antigen is known for it. No base quality information exists; no much larger clone differs at one position.

The CDR3 covers 13 residues, taking in both the cysteine and the phenylalanine. This entry keeps only the CDR3 DNA: 39 bases, framed from base 1. Trimming takes 5 bases from V and 5 bases from J, and the germline ends sit 10 bases apart. Based on the germline V gene (reference sequence), the CDR1 and CDR2 sequences are GTSNPN and SVGIG. For sequencing of the TCRbeta CDR3 region, genomic DNA was extracted from the sorted cells. The immunoSEQ Assay was used for sequencing of TCRbeta CDR3 regions. TCRdb took this table from immuneACCESS and kept in-frame rearrangements with V and J called. Such tables lack part of the clones; where checked against another copy, unresolved V genes explain under half of the gap, and the rest is unexplained. For this sample the table gives 95,000 to 150,000 clones, of which just over 90% were detected only once. The ten largest clones capture approximately 0.15% of the sample.

Patients with autoimmune disease history or receiving systemic immunosuppression were excluded from the trial. Peripheral blood for TCR sequencing was collected from all dose cohorts at baseline, on cycle 4 day 1, and on cycle 7 day 1. Samples came from an open-label, multicenter, first-in-human phase I dose-escalation trial of ivuxolimab. Adults with locally advanced or metastatic melanoma, renal cell, hepatocellular, or head and neck squamous cell carcinoma were enrolled in the trial. Before TCR sequencing, CD4+ and CD8+ T cells were separately sorted from peripheral blood. This chain is built from TRBV30 and TRBJ1-6, and TRBD1 may be the D gene, going by 6 matching bases. The sample consisted of CD4+ or CD8+ T cells sorted from blood, taken in a trial of the OX40 agonist ivuxolimab. The receptor comes from an adult with an advanced solid tumor such as melanoma, head and neck, liver or kidney cancer. The CDR3 sequence is CAWGRTDNSPLHF. The base sequence is TGTGCCTGGGGACGGACAGATAATTCACCCCTCCACTTT.